Detailed here is one TCR beta chain. The data derive from a study of T-cell reconstitution after alpha-beta-depleted transplantation in children. Unique molecular identifiers were incorporated into the prepared TCRbeta library. TCRdb processed the PCR reads anew with MiXCR; each CDR3 protein has one entry. The table records around 960,000 distinct CDR3 sequences, about 29% of them present only once. Sequencing was performed on PBMCs, mostly from graft donor cells, taken 360 days after TCRalphabeta/CD19-depleted stem cell transplant. This sequence originates from a boy under three years old who had a stem cell transplant for SCID, so the T cells may come from the graft donor.

The DNA of the CDR3 is TGTGCCAGCAGCCAAGATCTTTCAGGGGAACATCAGCCCCAGCATTTT. Its translation is CASSQDLSGEHQPQHF. The chain is built from TRBV4-2 and TRBJ1-5; maybe TRBD1 (6 bases). There are 16 residues in the CDR3. Germline loops: CDR1 LGHNA, CDR2 YNFKEQ. The ends were cut back, 0 bases at V and 5 bases at J, with 14 bases in the middle.